This T cell receptor (beta chain) originates from a study of PD-L1 blockade in urothelial cancer. Whole-study context: Blood samples had a median of roughly 140,000 T cells, 80,000 to 100,000 unique TCRs, and clonality around 0.08. Overall study findings and caveats: Lower pretreatment blood TCR clonality, under the median, predicted better survival, researchers reported.

PCRs were each spiked with synthetic TCR analog templates. Only in-frame clones appear in the TCRdb table, and some are missing; sequencing was by immunoSEQ multiplex PCR. This sample carries over 40,000 clones, more than 75% of them seen once, and the ten largest clones take about 3.2%. Trimming cost V 0 bases and J 12 bases, with 10 bases left between them. CDR1 and CDR2 (germline): SQVTM, ANQGSEA. The length of the CDR3 is 11 residues. As concerns this clone: Its antigen remains unknown.

Sampling of each patient yielded between 1 and 8 specimens, collected pretreatment and on-treatment. This chain uses TRBV29-1 with TRBJ2-3; D is possibly TRBD2 (5 bases). This TCR was recovered from a man between 65 and 85 years old with urothelial cancer. Sequenced material: PBMCs, taken around atezolizumab (anti-PD-L1) treatment. CDR3 protein: CSVEDPGGQYF. The DNA of the CDR3 is TGCAGCGTTGAAGATCCTGGAGGCCAGTATTTT.